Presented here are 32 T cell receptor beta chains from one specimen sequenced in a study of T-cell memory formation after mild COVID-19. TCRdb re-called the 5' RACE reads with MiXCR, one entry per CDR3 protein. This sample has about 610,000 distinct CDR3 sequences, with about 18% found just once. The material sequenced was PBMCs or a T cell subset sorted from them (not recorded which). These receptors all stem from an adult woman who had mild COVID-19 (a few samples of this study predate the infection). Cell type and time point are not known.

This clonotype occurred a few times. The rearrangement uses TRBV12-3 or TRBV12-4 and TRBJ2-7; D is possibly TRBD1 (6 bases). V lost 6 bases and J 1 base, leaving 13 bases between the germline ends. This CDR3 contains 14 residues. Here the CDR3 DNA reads TGTGCCAGCAGGGGGGACATACGATCCTACGAGCAGTACTTC. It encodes CASRGDIRSYEQYF.

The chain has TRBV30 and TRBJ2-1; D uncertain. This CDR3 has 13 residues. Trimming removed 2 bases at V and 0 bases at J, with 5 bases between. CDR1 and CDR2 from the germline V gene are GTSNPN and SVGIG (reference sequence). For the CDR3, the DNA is TGTGCCTGGAGTTACGGCTCCTACAATGAGCAGTTCTTC. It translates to CAWSYGSYNEQFF.

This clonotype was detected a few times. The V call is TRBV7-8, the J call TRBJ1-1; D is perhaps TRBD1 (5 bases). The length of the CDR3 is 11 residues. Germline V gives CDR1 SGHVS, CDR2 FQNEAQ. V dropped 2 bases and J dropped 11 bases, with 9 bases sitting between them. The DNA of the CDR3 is TGTGCCAGCAGCTTATCCAGGGCGGCTTTCTTT. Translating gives CASSLSRAAFF.

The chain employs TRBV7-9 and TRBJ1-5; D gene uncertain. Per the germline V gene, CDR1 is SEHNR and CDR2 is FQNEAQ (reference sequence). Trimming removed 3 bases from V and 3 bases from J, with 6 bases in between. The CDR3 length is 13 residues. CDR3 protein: CASSFSVNQPQHF. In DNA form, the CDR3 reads TGTGCCAGCAGCTTTAGCGTCAATCAGCCCCAGCATTTT.

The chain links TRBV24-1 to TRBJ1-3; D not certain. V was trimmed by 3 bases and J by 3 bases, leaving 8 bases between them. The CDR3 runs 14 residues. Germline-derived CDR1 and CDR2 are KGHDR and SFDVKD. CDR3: CATSDRQDGNTIYF. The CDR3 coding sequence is TGTGCCACCAGTGATCGACAAGATGGAAACACCATATATTTT.

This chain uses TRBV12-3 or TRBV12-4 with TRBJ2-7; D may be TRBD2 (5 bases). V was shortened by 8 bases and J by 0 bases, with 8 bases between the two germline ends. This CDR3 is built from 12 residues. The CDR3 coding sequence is TGTGCCAGCGGCAGCGGCTCCTACGAGCAGTACTTC. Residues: CASGSGSYEQYF.

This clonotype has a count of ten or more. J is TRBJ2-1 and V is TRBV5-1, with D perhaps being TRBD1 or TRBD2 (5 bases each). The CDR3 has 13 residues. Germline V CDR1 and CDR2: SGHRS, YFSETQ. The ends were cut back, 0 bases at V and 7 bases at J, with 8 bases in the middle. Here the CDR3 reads CASSLGWGNEQFF. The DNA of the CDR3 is TGCGCCAGCAGCTTGGGTTGGGGGAATGAGCAGTTCTTC.

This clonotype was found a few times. CDR3 region: CASSIGSGTSHTDTQYF. Written as DNA, the CDR3 is TGCGCCAGCAGCATTGGGTCAGGCACGAGTCACACAGATACGCAGTATTTT. The V and J genes are TRBV5-1 and TRBJ2-3; D call uncertain. Looked up from germline, CDR1 is SGHRS and CDR2 is YFSETQ. The CDR3 is 17 amino acids. The germline V and J ends were trimmed by 4 bases and 2 bases, with 20 bases remaining between them.

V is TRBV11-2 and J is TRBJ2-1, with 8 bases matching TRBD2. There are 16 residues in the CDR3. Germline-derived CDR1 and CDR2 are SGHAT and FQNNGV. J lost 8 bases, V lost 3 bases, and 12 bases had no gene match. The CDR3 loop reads CASSFQAGDAFYEQFF. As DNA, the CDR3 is TGTGCCAGCAGCTTCCAAGCGGGAGACGCTTTCTATGAGCAGTTCTTC.

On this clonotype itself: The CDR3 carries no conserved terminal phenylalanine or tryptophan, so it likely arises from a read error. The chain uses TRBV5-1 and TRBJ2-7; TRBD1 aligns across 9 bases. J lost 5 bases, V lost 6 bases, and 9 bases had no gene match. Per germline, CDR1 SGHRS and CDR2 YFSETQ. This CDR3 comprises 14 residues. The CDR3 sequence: CASTSGTGNHEQYL. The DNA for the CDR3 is TGCGCCAGCACATCCGGGACAGGGAACCACGAGCAGTACTTA.

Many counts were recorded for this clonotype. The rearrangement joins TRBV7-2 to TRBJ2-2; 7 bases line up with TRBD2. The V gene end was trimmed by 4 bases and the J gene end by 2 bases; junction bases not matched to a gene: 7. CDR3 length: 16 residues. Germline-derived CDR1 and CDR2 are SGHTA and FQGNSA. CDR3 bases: TGTGCCAGCAGCTCTACGGGAGGCATTAACACCGGGGAGCTGTTTTTT. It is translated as CASSSTGGINTGELFF.

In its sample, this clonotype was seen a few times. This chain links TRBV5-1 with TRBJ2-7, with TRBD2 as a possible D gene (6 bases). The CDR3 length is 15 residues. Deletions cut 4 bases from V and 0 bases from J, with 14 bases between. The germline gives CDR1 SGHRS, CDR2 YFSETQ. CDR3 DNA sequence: TGCGCCAGCAGCGTCGGGACTGTCCCCTCCTACGAGCAGTACTTC. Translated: CASSVGTVPSYEQYF. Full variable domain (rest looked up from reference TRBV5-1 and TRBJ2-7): KAGVTQTPRYLIKTRGQQVTLSCSPISGHRSVSWYQQTPGQGLQFLFEYFSETQRNKGNFPGRFSGRQFSNSRSEMNVSTLELGDSALYLCASSVGTVPSYEQYFGPGTRLTVT.

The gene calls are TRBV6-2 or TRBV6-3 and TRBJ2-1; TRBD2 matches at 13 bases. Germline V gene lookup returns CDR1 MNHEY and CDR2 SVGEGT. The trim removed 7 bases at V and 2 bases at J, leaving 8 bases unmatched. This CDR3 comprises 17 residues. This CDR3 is CASTGLAGVVAYNEQFF. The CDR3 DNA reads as TGTGCCAGCACCGGACTAGCGGGAGTAGTCGCCTACAATGAGCAGTTCTTC.

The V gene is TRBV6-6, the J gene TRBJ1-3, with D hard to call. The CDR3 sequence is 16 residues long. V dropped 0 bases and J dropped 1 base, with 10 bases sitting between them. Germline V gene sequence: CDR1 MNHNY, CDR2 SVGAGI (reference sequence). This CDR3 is CASSYSLGRSGNTIYF. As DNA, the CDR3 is TGTGCCAGCAGTTACTCTCTGGGGAGATCTGGAAACACCATATATTTT.

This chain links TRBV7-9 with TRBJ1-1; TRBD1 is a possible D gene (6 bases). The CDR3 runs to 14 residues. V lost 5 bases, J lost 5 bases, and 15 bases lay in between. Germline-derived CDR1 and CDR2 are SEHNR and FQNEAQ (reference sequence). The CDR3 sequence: CASSTGGPGTEAFF. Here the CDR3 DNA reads TGTGCCAGCAGCACTGGGGGGCCGGGGACTGAAGCTTTCTTT.

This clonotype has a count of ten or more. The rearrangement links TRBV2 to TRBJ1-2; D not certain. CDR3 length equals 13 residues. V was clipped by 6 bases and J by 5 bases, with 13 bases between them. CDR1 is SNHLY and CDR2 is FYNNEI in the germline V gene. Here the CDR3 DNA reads TGTGCCAGCAGCCCCAGTCCGGTTTATGGCTACACCTTC. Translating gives CASSPSPVYGYTF.

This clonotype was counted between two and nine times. CDR3 nucleotide sequence: TGTGCCAGCAGTTCGTTCAGGGGAGTCTTTAACTATGGCTACACCTTC. Translating gives CASSSFRGVFNYGYTF. V and J are TRBV6-5 and TRBJ1-2; TRBD1 might be the D (6 bases). Germline CDR1 and CDR2: MNHEY and SVGAGI. V gave up 4 bases and J gave up 1 base, with 16 bases separating them. The length of the CDR3 is 16 residues.

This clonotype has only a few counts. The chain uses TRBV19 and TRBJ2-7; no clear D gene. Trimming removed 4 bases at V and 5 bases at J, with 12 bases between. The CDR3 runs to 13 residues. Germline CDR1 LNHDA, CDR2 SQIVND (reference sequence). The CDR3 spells CASSTHTYNEQYF. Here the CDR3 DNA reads TGTGCCAGTAGTACCCACACCTACAACGAGCAGTACTTC.

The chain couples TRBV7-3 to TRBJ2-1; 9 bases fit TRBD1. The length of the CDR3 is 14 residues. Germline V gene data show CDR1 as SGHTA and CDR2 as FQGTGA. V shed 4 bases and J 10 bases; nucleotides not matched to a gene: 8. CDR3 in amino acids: CASSSNPTGGEQFF. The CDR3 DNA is TGTGCCAGCAGCTCTAATCCGACAGGGGGAGAGCAGTTCTTC.

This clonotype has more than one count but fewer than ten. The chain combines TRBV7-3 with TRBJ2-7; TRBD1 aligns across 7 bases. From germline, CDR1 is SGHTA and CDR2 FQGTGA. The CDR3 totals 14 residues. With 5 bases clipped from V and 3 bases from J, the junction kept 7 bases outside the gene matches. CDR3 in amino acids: CASSGDRVFYEQYF. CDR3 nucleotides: TGTGCCAGCAGCGGGGACAGAGTCTTCTACGAGCAGTACTTC. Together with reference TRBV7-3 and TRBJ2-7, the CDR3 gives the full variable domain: GAGVSQTPSNKVTEKGKYVELRCDPISGHTALYWYRQSLGQGPEFLIYFQGTGAADDSGLPNDRFFAVRPEGSVSTLKIQRTERGDSAVYLCASSGDRVFYEQYFGPGTRLTVT.

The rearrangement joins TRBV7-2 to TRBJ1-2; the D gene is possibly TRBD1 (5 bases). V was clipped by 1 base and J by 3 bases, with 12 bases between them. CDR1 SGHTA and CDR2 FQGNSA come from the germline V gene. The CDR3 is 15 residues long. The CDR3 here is CASSLDFRADYGYTF. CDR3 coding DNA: TGTGCCAGCAGCTTAGATTTCAGGGCGGACTATGGCTACACCTTC.

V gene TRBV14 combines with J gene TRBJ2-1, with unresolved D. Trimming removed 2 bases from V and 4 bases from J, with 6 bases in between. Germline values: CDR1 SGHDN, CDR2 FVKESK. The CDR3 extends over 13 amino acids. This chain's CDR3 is CASSQTTYNEQFF. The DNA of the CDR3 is TGTGCCAGCAGCCAAACGACGTACAATGAGCAGTTCTTC. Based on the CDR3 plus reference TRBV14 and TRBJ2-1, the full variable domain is EAGVTQFPSHSVIEKGQTVTLRCDPISGHDNLYWYRRVMGKEIKFLLHFVKESKQDESGMPNNRFLAERTGGTYSTLKVQPAELEDSGVYFCASSQTTYNEQFFGPGTRLTVL.

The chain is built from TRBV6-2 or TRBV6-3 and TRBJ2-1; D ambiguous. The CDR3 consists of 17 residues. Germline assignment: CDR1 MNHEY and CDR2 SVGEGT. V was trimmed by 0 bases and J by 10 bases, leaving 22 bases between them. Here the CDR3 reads CASSYSVFRMGHLEQFF. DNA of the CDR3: TGTGCCAGCAGTTACTCGGTTTTCAGGATGGGCCATCTGGAGCAGTTCTTC.

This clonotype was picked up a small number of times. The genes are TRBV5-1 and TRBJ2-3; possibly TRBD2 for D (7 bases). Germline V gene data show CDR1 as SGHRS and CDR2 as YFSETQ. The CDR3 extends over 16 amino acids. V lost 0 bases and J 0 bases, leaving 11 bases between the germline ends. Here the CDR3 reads CASSLVEGGSTDTQYF. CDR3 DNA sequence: TGCGCCAGCAGCTTGGTTGAGGGGGGGAGCACAGATACGCAGTATTTT.

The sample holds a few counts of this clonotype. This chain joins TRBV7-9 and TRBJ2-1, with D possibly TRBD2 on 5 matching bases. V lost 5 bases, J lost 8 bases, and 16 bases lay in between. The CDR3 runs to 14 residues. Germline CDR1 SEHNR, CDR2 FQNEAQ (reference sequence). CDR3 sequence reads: CASSPDGEADEQFF. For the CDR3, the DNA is TGTGCCAGCAGCCCCGACGGGGAAGCCGATGAGCAGTTCTTC.

The DNA for the CDR3 is TGTGCCAGCAGTTTAGCCGTTGTCAGAGGTCAGGGGAACACTGAAGCTTTCTTT. This gives the protein CASSLAVVRGQGNTEAFF. This chain links TRBV12-3 or TRBV12-4 with TRBJ1-1; TRBD1 might be the D (5 bases). The V end was cut by 0 bases, the J end by 1 base, with 18 bases between. The CDR3 covers 18 residues.

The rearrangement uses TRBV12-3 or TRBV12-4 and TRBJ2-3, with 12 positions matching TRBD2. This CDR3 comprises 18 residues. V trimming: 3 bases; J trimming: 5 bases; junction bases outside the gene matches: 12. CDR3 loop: CASSFGRASGRAKDTQYF. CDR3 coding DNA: TGTGCCAGCAGTTTCGGGAGGGCTAGCGGGAGGGCCAAAGATACGCAGTATTTT.

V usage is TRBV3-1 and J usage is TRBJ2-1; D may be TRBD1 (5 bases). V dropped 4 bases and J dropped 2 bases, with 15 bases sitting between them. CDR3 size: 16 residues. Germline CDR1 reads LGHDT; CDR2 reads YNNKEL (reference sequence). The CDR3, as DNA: TGTGCCAGCAGCCTTTCGGACATCAGACCCTACAATGAGCAGTTCTTC. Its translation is CASSLSDIRPYNEQFF.

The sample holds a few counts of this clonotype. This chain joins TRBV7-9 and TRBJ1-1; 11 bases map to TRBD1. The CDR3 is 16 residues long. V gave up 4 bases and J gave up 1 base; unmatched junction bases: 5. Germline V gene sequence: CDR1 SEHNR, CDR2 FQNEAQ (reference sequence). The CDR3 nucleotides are TGTGCCAGCAGCTCCCGGGACAGGGGGGGGAACACTGAAGCTTTCTTT. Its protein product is CASSSRDRGGNTEAFF.

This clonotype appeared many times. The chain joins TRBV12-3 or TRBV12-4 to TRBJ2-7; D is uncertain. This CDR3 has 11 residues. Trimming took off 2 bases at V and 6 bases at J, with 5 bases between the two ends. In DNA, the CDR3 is TGTGCCAGCAGTTTACTGGGCGAGCAGTACTTC. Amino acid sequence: CASSLLGEQYF.

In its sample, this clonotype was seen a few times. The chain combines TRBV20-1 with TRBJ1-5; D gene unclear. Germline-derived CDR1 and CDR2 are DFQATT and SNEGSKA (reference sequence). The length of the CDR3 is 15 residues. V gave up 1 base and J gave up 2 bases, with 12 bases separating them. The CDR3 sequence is CSARVNAGRNQPQHF. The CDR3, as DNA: TGCAGTGCTAGAGTTAACGCAGGCCGCAATCAGCCCCAGCATTTT.

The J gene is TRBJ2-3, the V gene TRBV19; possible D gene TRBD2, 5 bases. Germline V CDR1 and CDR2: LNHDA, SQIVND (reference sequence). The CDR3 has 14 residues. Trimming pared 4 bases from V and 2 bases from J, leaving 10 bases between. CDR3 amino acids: CASSTRDFTDTQYF. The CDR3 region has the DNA TGTGCCAGTAGTACCCGGGATTTCACAGATACGCAGTATTTT.